This T cell receptor beta chain was recorded in a study of T cell clones after liver transplantation. About the research overall: Tolerance: complete withdrawal held at least one year, liver enzymes staying within twice normal.

Profiled with immunoSEQ multiplex PCR; TCRdb holds only in-frame clones, not every one. The sample lists about 33,000 clones, 90% to 95% occurring once. The CDR3 sequence is 15 residues long. The V gene end was trimmed by 1 base and the J gene end by 5 bases; junction bases not matched to a gene: 5. CDR1 is SQVTM, CDR2 ANQGSEA, per germline. The clonotype originates from a human patient who received a liver transplant. Some T cells may arise from the graft donor. Sequencing was performed on CD8+ T cells from blood, taken 12 months after liver transplant. V usage is TRBV29-1 and J usage is TRBJ2-3; TRBD1 agrees at 11 bases. CDR3 loop: CSVEVPGQGGDTQYF. In DNA form, the CDR3 reads TGCAGCGTTGAAGTGCCGGGACAGGGGGGAGATACGCAGTATTTT.